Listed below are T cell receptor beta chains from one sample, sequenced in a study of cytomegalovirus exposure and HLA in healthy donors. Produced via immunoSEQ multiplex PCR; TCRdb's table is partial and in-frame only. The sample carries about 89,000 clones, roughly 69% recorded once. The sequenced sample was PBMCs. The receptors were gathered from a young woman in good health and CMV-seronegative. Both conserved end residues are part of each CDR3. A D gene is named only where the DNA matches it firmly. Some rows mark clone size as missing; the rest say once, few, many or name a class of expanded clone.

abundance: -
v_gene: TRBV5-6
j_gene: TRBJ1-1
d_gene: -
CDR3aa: CASTRNTEAFF
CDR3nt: TGTGCCAGCACCCGGAACACTGAAGCTTTCTTT

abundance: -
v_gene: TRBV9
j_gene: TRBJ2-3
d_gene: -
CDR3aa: CASSVGGVSTDTQYF
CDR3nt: TGTGCCAGCAGCGTTGGCGGGGTTAGCACAGATACGCAGTATTTT

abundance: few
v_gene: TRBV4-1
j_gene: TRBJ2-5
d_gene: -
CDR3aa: CASSPATNSYQTQYF
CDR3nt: TGCGCCAGCAGCCCTGCAACTAACTCGTATCAGACCCAGTACTTC

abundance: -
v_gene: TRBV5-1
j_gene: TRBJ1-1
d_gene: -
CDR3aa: CASSLGGGGNTEAFF
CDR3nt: TGCGCCAGCAGCTTGGGGGGAGGGGGGAACACTGAAGCTTTCTTT

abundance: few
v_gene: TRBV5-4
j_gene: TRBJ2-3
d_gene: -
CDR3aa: CASSFSDTDTQYF
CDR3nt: TGTGCCAGCAGCTTCAGCGACACAGATACGCAGTATTTT

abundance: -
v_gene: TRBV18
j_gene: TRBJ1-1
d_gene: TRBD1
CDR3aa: CASSRNGQGTEAFF
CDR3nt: TGTGCCAGCTCACGGAACGGACAGGGGACTGAAGCTTTCTTT

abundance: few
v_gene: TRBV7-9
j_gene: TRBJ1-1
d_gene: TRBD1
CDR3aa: CASRLGGWTEAFF
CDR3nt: TGTGCCAGCAGACTAGGGGGCTGGACTGAAGCTTTCTTT

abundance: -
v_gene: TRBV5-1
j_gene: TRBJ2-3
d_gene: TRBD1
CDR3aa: CASSFSGTGTDTQYF
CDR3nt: TGCGCCAGCAGCTTCTCCGGGACAGGGACAGATACGCAGTATTTT

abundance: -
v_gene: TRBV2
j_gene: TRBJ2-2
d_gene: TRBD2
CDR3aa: CASSRSSGGAHGELFF
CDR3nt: TGTGCCAGCAGTCGGAGTAGCGGGGGGGCCCACGGGGAGCTGTTTTTT

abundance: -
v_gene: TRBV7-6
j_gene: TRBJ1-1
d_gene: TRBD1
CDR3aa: CASSPGTVANMNTEAFF
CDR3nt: TGTGCCAGCAGCCCCGGGACAGTAGCTAACATGAACACTGAAGCTTTCTTT

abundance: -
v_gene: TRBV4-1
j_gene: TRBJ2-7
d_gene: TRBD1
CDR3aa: CASSQGTGAPSYEQYF
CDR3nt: TGCGCCAGCAGCCAAGGGACAGGGGCTCCCTCCTACGAGCAGTACTTC

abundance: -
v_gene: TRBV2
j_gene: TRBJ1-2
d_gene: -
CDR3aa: CASSEAVRLRYGYTF
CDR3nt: TGTGCCAGCAGTGAAGCTGTCAGATTACGCTATGGCTACACCTTC

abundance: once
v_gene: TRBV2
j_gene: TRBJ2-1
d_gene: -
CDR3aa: CATATVGASYNEQFF
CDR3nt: TGTGCCACCGCGACAGTGGGGGCCTCCTACAATGAGCAGTTCTTC

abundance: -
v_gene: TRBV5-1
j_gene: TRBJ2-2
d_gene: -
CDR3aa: CASRLNTANTGELFF
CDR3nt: TGCGCCAGCAGACTCAATACCGCGAACACCGGGGAGCTGTTTTTT

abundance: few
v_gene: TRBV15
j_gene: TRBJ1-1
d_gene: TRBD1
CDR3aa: CATSRVGQGDTEAFF
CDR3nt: TGTGCCACCAGCAGAGTTGGGCAGGGGGACACTGAAGCTTTCTTT

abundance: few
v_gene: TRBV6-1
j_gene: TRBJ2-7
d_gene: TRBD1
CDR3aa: CASSEQDRGPYEQYF
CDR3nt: TGTGCCAGCAGTGAACAGGACAGGGGGCCCTACGAGCAGTACTTC

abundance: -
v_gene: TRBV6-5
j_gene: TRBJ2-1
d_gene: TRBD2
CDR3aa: CASRTSRYNEQFF
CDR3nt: TGTGCCAGTAGGACTAGCAGATACAATGAGCAGTTCTTC

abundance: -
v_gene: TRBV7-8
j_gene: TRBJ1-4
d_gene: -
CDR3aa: CASSPGDRPNEKLFF
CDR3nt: TGTGCCAGCAGCCCCGGTGACAGACCTAATGAAAAACTGTTTTTT

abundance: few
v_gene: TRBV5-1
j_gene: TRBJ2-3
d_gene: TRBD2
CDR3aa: CASSRGLAVSTDTQYF
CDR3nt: TGCGCCAGCAGCCGGGGACTAGCGGTTAGCACAGATACGCAGTATTTT

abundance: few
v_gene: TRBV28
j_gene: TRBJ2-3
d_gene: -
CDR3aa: CASNLGGTDTQYF
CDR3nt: TGTGCCAGCAATTTAGGGGGGACAGATACGCAGTATTTT

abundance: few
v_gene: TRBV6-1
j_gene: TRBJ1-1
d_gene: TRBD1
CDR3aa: CASRDRAITEAFF
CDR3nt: TGTGCTAGCCGGGACAGGGCTATTACTGAAGCTTTCTTT

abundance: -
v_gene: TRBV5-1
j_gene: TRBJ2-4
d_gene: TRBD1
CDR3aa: CASSLQTGTANIQYF
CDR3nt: TGCGCCAGCAGCTTACAGACCGGGACAGCAAACATTCAGTACTTC

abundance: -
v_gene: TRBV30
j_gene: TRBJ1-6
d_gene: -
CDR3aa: CAWSQRGSPLHF
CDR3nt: TGTGCCTGGAGTCAGCGGGGGTCACCCCTCCACTTT

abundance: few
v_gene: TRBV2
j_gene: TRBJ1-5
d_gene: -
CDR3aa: CASEGGASNQPQHF
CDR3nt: TGTGCCAGCGAGGGGGGGGCTAGCAATCAGCCCCAGCATTTT

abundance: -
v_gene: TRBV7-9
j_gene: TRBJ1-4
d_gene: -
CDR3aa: CASSEWGATNEKLFF
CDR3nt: TGTGCCAGCAGCGAATGGGGGGCAACTAATGAAAAACTGTTTTTT

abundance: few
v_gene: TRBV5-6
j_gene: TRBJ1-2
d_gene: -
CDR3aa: CASSLQGRGYGYTF
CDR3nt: TGTGCCAGCAGCTTACAGGGCCGTGGCTATGGCTACACCTTC

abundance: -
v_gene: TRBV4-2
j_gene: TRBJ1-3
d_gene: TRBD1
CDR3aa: CASSQDLRGLGNTIYF
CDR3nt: TGTGCCAGCAGCCAAGATCTGAGGGGGCTCGGAAACACCATATATTTT

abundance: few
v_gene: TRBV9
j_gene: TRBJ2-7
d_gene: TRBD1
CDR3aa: CASSPGQGVEKQYF
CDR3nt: TGTGCCAGCAGCCCTGGACAGGGAGTCGAGAAGCAGTACTTC

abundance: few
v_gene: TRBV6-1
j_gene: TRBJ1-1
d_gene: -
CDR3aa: CASSEGQLNTEAFF
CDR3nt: TGTGCCAGCAGTGAGGGGCAGTTGAACACTGAAGCTTTCTTT

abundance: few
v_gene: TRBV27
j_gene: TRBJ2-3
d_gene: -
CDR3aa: CASSLEGLLNLPISTDTQYF
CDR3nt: TGTGCCAGCAGTTTGGAGGGACTCCTGAACCTACCCATTAGCACAGATACGCAGTATTTT

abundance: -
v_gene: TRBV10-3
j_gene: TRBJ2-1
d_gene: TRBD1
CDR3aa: CAISGDRGYNEQFF
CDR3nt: TGTGCCATCAGTGGGGACAGGGGATACAATGAGCAGTTCTTC

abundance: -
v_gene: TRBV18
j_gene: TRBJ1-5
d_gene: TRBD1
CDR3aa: CASSSGQGGQPQHF
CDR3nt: TGTGCCAGCTCATCCGGACAGGGGGGTCAGCCCCAGCATTTT

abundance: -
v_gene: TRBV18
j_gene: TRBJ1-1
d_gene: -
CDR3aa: CASSGRGLQPLAFF
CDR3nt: TGTGCCAGCTCAGGACGGGGACTGCAGCCCTTGGCTTTCTTT

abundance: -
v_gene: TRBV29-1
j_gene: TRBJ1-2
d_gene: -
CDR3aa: CSVDRGRGYGCTF
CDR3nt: TGCAGCGTTGACAGGGGTAGAGGCTATGGCTGCACCTTC

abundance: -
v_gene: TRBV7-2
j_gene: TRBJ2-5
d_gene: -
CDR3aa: CASSLVHDGGTQYF
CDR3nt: TGTGCCAGCAGCTTAGTCCATGATGGAGGGACCCAGTACTTC

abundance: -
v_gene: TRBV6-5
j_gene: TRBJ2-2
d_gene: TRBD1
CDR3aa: CASSDRVRNGELFF
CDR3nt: TGTGCCAGCAGCGACAGGGTTCGGAACGGGGAGCTGTTTTTT

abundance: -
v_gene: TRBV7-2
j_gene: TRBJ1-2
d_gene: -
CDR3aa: CASSLATGGDGYTF
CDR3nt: TGTGCCAGCAGCTTAGCCACAGGTGGTGATGGCTACACCTTC

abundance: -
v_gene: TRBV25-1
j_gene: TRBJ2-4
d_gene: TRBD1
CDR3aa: CASSEGGQGNIQYF
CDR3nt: TGTGCCAGCAGTGAGGGGGGACAGGGGAACATTCAGTACTTC

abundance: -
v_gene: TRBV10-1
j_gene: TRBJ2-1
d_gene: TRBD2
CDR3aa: CASNPGTSGRDEQFF
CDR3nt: TGCGCCAGCAACCCCGGGACTAGCGGGAGGGATGAGCAGTTCTTC

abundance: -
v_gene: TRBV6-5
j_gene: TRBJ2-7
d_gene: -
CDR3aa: CASSSMTRASYEQYF
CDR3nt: TGTGCCAGCAGTTCAATGACTAGAGCCTCCTACGAGCAGTACTTC

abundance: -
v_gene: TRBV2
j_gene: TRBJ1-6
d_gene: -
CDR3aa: CASSVRQGISSYNSPLHF
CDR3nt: TGTGCCAGCAGTGTACGGCAGGGGATTAGCTCCTATAATTCACCCCTCCACTTT

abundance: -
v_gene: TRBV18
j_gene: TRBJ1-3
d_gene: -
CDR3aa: CASSPFDGSSGNTIYF
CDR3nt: TGTGCCAGCTCACCTTTCGACGGGAGCTCTGGAAACACCATATATTTT

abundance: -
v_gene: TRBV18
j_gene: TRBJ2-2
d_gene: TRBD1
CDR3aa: CASSPTGGTGELFF
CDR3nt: TGTGCCAGCTCACCGACAGGGGGCACCGGGGAGCTGTTTTTT